This is a list of T cell receptor beta chains from one sample in a study of blood T cell repertoires in COVID-19. Assay used: immunoSEQ multiplex PCR; TCRdb lists only in-frame clones, some missing. The repertoire has around 190,000 clones, more than 70% of them found once; the top ten carry 15% to 20%. The specimen was peripheral blood. These receptors originate from a man aged 45-60 years with COVID-19, enrolled during active disease. Each CDR3 is given with its conserved first and last residue. The D gene is left open where the match is weak. Clone size is not always given. Where it is, it says once, few, many or a class for expanded clones.

cdr3_aa	v_call	d_call	clone_size	j_call
CASSRQGYEQFF	TRBV12-3/TRBV12-4	TRBD1	.	TRBJ2-1
CASSKPGTGKSPLHF	TRBV7-9	TRBD1	.	TRBJ1-6
CATSDPAQGSDTQYF	TRBV24-1	.	.	TRBJ2-3
CASSIGRLAAPSGANVLTF	TRBV19	TRBD2	once	TRBJ2-6
CASRAQTGYYGYTF	TRBV2	TRBD1	.	TRBJ1-2
CASSLGGEAGELFF	TRBV28	.	once	TRBJ2-2
CASRKSTSGNTIYF	TRBV9	.	.	TRBJ1-3
CASSIGTGGSYNEQFF	TRBV2	TRBD1	.	TRBJ2-1
CASRVPGEGSGGQYF	TRBV2	.	.	TRBJ2-7
CAWSTPWGSGRTDTQYF	TRBV30	TRBD2	.	TRBJ2-3
CASSPGTSGPYEQYF	TRBV5-4	TRBD2	.	TRBJ2-7
CASSLGLNTEAFF	TRBV13	.	.	TRBJ1-1
CASSEASGGVGSYNEQFF	TRBV2	TRBD2	once	TRBJ2-1
CASSSSGTGRDIQYF	TRBV28	TRBD1	.	TRBJ2-4
CASSPGGEQGRNEQFF	TRBV11-3	.	.	TRBJ2-1
CASSLVRFGLGADEQFF	TRBV5-1	TRBD2	.	TRBJ2-1
CASSIGQGGPDTQYF	TRBV19	.	.	TRBJ2-3
CASGLGWPSEQYF	TRBV12-5	.	.	TRBJ2-7
CASSLNAGRSPLHF	TRBV7-3	.	.	TRBJ1-6
CSAIQGASTEAFF	TRBV29-1	TRBD1	.	TRBJ1-1
CASRIAGIGANVLTF	TRBV10-2	TRBD2	.	TRBJ2-6
CASTERERSETQYF	TRBV25-1	TRBD2	.	TRBJ2-5
CASSFSWTEDSNQPQHF	TRBV5-4	.	.	TRBJ1-5
CASSDRELDTQYF	TRBV19	.	.	TRBJ2-3
CASSLEGRGGPKTQYF	TRBV5-6	TRBD2	.	TRBJ2-5
CASSPRTGGIYEQYF	TRBV7-9	TRBD1	.	TRBJ2-7
CASSDRGPFINEQFF	TRBV6-2/TRBV6-3	TRBD1	.	TRBJ2-1
CASRQGFNEKLFF	TRBV6-5	TRBD1	once	TRBJ1-4
CASRTVNQPQHF	TRBV6-5	.	.	TRBJ1-5
CASSFLAGGSYEQYF	TRBV5-6	TRBD2	.	TRBJ2-7
CASSPEWGGYEQYF	TRBV5-1	TRBD2	.	TRBJ2-7